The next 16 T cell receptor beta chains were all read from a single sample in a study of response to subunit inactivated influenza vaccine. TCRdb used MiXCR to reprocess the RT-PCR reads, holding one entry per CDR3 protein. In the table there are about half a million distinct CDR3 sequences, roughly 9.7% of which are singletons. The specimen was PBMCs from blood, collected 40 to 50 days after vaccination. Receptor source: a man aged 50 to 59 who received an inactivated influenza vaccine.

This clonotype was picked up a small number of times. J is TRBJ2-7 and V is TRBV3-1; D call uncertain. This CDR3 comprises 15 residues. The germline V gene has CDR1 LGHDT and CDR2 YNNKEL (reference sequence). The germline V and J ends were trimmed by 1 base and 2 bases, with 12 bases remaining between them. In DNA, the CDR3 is TGTGCCAGCAGCCAAGGCCCGGACGGCCCCTACGAGCAGTACTTC. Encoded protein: CASSQGPDGPYEQYF.

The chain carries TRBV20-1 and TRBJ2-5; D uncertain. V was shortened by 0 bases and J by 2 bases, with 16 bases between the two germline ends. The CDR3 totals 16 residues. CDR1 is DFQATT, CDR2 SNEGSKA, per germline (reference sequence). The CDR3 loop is CSARDLARGFQETQYF. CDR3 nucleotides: TGCAGTGCTAGAGATTTGGCCAGAGGATTTCAAGAGACCCAGTACTTC.

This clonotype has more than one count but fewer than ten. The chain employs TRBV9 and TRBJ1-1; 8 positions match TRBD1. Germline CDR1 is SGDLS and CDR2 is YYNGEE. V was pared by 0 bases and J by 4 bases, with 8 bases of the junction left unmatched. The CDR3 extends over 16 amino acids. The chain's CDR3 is CASSVGAGGAGTEAFF. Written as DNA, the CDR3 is TGTGCCAGCAGCGTAGGGGCAGGGGGCGCCGGCACTGAAGCTTTCTTT. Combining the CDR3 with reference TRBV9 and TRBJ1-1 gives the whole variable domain DSGVTQTPKHLITATGQRVTLRCSPRSGDLSVYWYQQSLDQGLQFLIQYYNGEERAKGNILERFSAQQFPDLHSELNLSSLELGDSALYFCASSVGAGGAGTEAFFGQGTRLTVV.

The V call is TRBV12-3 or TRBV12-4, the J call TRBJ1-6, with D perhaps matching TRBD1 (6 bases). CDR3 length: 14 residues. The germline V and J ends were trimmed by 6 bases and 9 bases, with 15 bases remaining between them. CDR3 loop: CASSKDRISSPLHF. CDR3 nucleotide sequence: TGTGCCAGCAGCAAAGACAGGATAAGTTCACCCCTCCACTTT.

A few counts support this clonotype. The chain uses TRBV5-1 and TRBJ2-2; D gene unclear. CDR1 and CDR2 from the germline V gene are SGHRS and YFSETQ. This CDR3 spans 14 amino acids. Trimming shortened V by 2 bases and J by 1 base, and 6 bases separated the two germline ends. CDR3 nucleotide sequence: TGCGCCAGCAGCTTCACCGTGAACACCGGGGAGCTGTTTTTT. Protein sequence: CASSFTVNTGELFF.

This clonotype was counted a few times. CDR3 sequence: CSVAVGRVGLEQFF. In nucleotides, the CDR3 is TGCAGCGTGGCGGTGGGCAGGGTAGGGCTTGAGCAGTTCTTC. The chain joins TRBV29-1 to TRBJ2-1; weak D call: TRBD1 (5 bases). Germline values: CDR1 SQVTM, CDR2 ANQGSEA. The CDR3 runs 14 residues. With 6 bases removed from V and 9 bases from J, the gap between germline ends came to 21 bases.

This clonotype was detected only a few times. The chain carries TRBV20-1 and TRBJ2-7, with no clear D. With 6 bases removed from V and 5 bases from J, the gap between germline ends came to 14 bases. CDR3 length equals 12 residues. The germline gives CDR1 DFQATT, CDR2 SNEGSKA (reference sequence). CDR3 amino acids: CSAHQSLDEQYF. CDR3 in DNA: TGCAGTGCCCATCAGTCGCTGGACGAGCAGTACTTC.

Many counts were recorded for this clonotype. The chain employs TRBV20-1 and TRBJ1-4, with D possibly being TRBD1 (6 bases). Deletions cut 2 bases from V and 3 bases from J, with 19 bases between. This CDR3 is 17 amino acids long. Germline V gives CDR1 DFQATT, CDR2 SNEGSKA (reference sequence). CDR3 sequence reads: CSARKLKRTASNEKLFF. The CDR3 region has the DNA TGCAGTGCTAGAAAGCTCAAAAGGACAGCTTCTAATGAAAAACTGTTTTTT.

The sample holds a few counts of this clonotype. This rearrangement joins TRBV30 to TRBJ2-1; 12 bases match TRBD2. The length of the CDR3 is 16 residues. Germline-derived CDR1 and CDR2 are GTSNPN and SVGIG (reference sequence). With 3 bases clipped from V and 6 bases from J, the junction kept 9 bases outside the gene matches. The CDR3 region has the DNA TGTGCCTGGAGCCCCTCAACTAGCGGGAGGTTCAATGAGCAGTTCTTC. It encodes CAWSPSTSGRFNEQFF. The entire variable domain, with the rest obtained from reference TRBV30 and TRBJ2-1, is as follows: SQTIHQWPATLVQPVGSPLSLECTVEGTSNPNLYWYRQAAGRGLQLLFYSVGIGQISSEVPQNLSASRPQDRQFILSSKKLLLSDSGFYLCAWSPSTSGRFNEQFFGPGTRLTVL.

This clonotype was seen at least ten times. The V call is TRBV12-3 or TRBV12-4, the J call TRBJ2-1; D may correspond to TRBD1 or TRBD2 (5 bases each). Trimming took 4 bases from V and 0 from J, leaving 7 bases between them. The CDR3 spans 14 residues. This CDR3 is CASSWGSSYNEQFF. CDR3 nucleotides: TGTGCCAGCAGTTGGGGGAGCTCCTACAATGAGCAGTTCTTC.

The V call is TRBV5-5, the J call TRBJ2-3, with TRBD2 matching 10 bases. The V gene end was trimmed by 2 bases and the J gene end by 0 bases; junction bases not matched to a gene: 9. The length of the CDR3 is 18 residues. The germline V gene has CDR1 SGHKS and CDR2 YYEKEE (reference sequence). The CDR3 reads CASSFLPSGGRSTDTQYF. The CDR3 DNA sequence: TGTGCCAGCAGCTTTTTGCCTAGCGGGGGCCGAAGCACAGATACGCAGTATTTT.

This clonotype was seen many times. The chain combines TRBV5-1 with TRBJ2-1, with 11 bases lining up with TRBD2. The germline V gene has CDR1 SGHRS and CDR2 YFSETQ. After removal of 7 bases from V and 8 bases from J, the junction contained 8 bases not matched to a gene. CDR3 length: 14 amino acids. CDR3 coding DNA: TGCGCCAGCGGGCGTAGCGGGGGGGTCGATGAGCAGTTCTTC. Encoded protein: CASGRSGGVDEQFF.

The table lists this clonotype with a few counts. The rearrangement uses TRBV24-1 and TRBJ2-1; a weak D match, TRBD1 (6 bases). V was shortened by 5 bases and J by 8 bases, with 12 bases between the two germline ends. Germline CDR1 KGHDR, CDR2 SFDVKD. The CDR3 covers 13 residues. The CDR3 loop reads CATSVTGSHEQFF. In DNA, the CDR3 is TGTGCCACCAGTGTTACAGGGAGTCATGAGCAGTTCTTC.

CDR3 region: CASSASGLDTQYF. For the CDR3, the DNA is TGTGCCAGCAGCGCCTCAGGGTTGGATACGCAGTATTTT. The chain joins TRBV7-2 to TRBJ2-3; D possibly corresponds to TRBD1 (5 bases). The CDR3 is made up of 13 amino acids. V was trimmed by 5 bases and J by 6 bases, leaving 12 bases between them. CDR1 is SGHTA, CDR2 FQGNSA, per germline.

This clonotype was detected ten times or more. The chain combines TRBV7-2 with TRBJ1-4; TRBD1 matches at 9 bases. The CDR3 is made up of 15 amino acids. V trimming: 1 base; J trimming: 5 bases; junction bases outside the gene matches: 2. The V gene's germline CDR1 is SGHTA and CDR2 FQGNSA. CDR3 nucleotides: TGTGCCAGCAGCTTAGGGGACAGGGAAAATGAAAAACTGTTTTTT. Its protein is CASSLGDRENEKLFF.

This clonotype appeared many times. The CDR3 DNA follows: TGTGCCATCAGTGAGAGCTTCAGGGGGGGCAATCAGCCCCAGCATTTT. Amino acid sequence: CAISESFRGGNQPQHF. The chain carries TRBV10-3 and TRBJ1-5; 7 bases agree with TRBD1. The germline V gene has CDR1 ENHRY and CDR2 SYGVKD. The CDR3 has 16 amino acids. The V and J ends lost 2 bases and 2 bases, in that order; junction bases with no gene match: 6.